This record looks at one T cell receptor beta chain sequence and its context. The data derive from a study of blood T cell repertoires in COVID-19. Sequencing was performed with immunoSEQ multiplex PCR; in TCRdb, only in-frame clones are kept and a portion is missing. The table shows around 39,000 clones, with almost 90% occurring only once. The V gene end was trimmed by 5 bases and the J gene end by 5 bases; junction bases not matched to a gene: 11. The CDR3 has 15 residues. The V gene's germline CDR1 is SGHNT and CDR2 YENEEA. The chain couples TRBV11-3 to TRBJ2-7; TRBD2 matches 8 bases. Sequencing input: peripheral blood. This sequence was found in a man between 65 and 79 years old with acute or convalescent COVID-19. The DNA for the CDR3 is TGTGCCAGCAGCCCCGGAGGAGCGGGAGACGACGAGCAGTACTTC. Translating it yields CASSPGGAGDDEQYF. The variable domain in full, with the rest retrieved from reference TRBV11-3 and TRBJ2-7, is EAGVVQSPRYKIIEKKQPVAFWCNPISGHNTLYWYLQNLGQGPELLIRYENEEAVDDSQLPKDRFSAERLKGVDSTLKIQPAELGDSAVYLCASSPGGAGDDEQYFGPGTRLTVT.